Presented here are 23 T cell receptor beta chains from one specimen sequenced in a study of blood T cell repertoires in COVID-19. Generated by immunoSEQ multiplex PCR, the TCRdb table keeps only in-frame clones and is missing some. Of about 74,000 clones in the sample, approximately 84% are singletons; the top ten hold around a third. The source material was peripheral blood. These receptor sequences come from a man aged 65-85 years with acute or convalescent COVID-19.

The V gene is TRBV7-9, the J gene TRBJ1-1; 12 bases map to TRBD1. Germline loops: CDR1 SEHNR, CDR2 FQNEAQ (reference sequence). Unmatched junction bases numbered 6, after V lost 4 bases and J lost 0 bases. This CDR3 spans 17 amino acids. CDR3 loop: CASSYRDRGQVNTEAFF. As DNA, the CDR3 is TGTGCCAGCAGCTACCGGGACAGGGGGCAGGTGAACACTGAAGCTTTCTTT.

In DNA form, the CDR3 reads TGCAGCGTTGCAGTTACCGGGGAGCTGTTTTTT. It codes for CSVAVTGELFF. The chain joins TRBV29-1 to TRBJ2-2; D ambiguous. V was trimmed by 4 bases and J by 5 bases, leaving 5 bases between them. In germline, CDR1 is SQVTM, CDR2 ANQGSEA. This CDR3 region has 11 residues.

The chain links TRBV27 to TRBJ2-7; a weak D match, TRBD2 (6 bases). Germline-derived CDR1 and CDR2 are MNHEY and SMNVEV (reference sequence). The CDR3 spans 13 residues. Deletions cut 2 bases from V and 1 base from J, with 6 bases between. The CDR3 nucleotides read TGTGCCAGCAGTTTACGGGGGTCCTACGAGCAGTACTTC. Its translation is CASSLRGSYEQYF.

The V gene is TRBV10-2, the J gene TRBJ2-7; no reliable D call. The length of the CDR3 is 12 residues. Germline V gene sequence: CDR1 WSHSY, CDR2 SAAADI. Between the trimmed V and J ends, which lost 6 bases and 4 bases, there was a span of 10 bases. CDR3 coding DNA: TGCGCCAGCAGCATAACAGAATACGAGCAGTACTTC. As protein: CASSITEYEQYF.

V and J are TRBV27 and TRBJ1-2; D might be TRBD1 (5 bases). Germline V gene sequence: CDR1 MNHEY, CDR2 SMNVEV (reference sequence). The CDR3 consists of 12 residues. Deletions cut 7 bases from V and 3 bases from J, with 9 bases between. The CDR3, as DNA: TGTGCCAGCATGGGAGGGGACTATGGCTACACCTTC. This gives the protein CASMGGDYGYTF.

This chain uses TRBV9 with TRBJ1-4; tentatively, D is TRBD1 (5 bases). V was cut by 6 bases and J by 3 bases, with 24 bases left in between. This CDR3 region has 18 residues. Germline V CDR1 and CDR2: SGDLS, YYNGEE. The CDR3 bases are TGTGCCAGCACCCGCTCCCCGACAGCCGAGTCGGCTAATGAAAAACTGTTTTTT. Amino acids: CASTRSPTAESANEKLFF.

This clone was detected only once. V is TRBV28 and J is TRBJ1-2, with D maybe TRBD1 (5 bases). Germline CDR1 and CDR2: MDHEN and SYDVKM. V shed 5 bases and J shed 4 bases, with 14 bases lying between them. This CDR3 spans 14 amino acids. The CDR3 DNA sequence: TGTGCCAGCAGTCCGCAGGGCACGATCTATGGCTACACCTTC. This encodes CASSPQGTIYGYTF.

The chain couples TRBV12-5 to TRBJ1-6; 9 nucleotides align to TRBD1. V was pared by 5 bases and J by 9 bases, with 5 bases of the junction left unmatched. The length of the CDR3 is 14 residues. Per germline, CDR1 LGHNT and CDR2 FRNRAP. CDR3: CASGNTGGGSPLHF. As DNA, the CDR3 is TGTGCTAGTGGTAACACAGGGGGCGGTTCACCCCTCCACTTT.

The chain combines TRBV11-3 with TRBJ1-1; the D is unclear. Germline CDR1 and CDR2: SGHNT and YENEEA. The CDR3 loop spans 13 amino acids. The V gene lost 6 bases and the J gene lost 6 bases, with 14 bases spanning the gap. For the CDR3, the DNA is TGTGCCAGCAGTCTAATCGAAAATTCTGAAGCTTTCTTT. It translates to CASSLIENSEAFF. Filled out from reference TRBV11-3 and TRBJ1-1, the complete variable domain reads EAGVVQSPRYKIIEKKQPVAFWCNPISGHNTLYWYLQNLGQGPELLIRYENEEAVDDSQLPKDRFSAERLKGVDSTLKIQPAELGDSAVYLCASSLIENSEAFFGQGTRLTVV.

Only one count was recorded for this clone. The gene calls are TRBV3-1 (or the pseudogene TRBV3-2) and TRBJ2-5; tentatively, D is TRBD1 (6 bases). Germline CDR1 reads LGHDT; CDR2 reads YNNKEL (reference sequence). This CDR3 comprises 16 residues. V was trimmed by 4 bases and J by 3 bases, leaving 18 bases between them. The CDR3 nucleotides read TGTGCCAGCAGCCCCGGACTCGGGACAAGGAAAGAGACCCAGTACTTC. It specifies CASSPGLGTRKETQYF.

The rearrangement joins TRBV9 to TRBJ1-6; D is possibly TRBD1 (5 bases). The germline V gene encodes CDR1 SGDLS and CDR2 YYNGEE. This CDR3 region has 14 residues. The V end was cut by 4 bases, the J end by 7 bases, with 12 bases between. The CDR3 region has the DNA TGTGCCAGCAGCCGTGACAGTTCAAATTCACCCCTCCACTTT. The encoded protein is CASSRDSSNSPLHF.

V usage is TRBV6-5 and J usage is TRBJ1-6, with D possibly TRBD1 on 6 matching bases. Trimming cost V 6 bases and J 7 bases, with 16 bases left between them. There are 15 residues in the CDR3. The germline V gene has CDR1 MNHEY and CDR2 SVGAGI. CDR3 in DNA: TGTGCCAGCAGGAGGACAAACCAGGGGAATTCACCCCTCCACTTT. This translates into CASRRTNQGNSPLHF.

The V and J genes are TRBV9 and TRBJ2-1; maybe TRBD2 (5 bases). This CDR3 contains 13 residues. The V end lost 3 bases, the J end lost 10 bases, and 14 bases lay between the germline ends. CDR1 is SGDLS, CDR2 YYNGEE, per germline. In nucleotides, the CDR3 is TGTGCCAGCAGCGCCTCAGGACTGATGGAGCAGTTCTTC. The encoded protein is CASSASGLMEQFF.

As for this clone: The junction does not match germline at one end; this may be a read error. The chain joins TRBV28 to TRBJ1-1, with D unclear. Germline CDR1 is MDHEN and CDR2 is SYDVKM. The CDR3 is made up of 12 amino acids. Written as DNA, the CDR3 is TGTGCCAGCAGTTTAAGTCTCCTTCGCGAGGATTTT. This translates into CASSLSLLREDF.

CDR3 protein: CASSPWFAGSSYNEQFF. The CDR3 DNA reads as TGTGCCAGCAGCCCTTGGTTTGCGGGATCATCTTACAATGAGCAGTTCTTC. The chain combines TRBV11-2 with TRBJ2-1; tentative D call: TRBD2 (6 bases). The germline V gene has CDR1 SGHAT and CDR2 FQNNGV. The V end was cut by 5 bases, the J end by 4 bases, with 21 bases between. The CDR3 loop spans 17 amino acids.

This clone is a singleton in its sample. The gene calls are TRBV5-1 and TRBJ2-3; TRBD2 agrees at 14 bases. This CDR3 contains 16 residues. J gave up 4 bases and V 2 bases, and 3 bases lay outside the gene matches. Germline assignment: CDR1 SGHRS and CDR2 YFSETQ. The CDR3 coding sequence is TGCGCCAGCAGCTTACCGGGACTAGCGGGAGCAGATACGCAGTATTTT. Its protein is CASSLPGLAGADTQYF.

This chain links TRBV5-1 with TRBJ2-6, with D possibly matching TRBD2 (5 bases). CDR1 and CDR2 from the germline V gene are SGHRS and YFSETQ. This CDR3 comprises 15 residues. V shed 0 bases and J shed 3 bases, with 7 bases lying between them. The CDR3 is CASSLGGLGANVLTF. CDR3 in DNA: TGCGCCAGCAGCTTGGGCGGGCTTGGGGCCAACGTCCTGACTTTC.

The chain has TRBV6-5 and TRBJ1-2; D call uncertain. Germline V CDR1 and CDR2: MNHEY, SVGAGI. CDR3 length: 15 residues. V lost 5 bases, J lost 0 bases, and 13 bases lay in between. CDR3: CASSTGGSSNYGYTF. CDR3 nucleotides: TGTGCCAGCAGTACCGGCGGCAGTTCTAACTATGGCTACACCTTC.

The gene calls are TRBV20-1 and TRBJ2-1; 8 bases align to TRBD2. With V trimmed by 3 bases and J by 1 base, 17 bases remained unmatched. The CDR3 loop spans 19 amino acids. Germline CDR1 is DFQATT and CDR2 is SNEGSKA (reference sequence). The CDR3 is CSASSPGGAPPTSYNEQFF. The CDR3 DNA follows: TGCAGTGCTAGTAGTCCGGGAGGGGCTCCCCCTACTTCCTACAATGAGCAGTTCTTC.

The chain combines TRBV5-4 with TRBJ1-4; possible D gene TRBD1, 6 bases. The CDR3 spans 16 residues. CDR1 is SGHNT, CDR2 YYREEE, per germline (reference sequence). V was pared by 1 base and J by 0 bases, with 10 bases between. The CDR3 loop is CASSLFGQPTNEKLFF. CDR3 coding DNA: TGTGCCAGCAGCTTGTTCGGACAGCCAACTAATGAAAAACTGTTTTTT.

This CDR3 is CASSSGTGLETQYF. The CDR3 DNA reads TGTGCCAGCAGCTCCGGGACAGGCCTAGAGACCCAGTACTTC. This chain uses TRBV13 with TRBJ2-5, with 8 bases fitting TRBD1. The CDR3 has 14 amino acids. V trimming: 4 bases; J trimming: 4 bases; junction bases outside the gene matches: 5. Germline lookup yields CDR1 PRHDT and CDR2 FYEKMQ (reference sequence).

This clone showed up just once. CDR3 bases: TGTGCCAGCAGCTTTGGGGACTACTACGAGCAGTACTTC. Protein: CASSFGDYYEQYF. V gene TRBV5-5 combines with J gene TRBJ2-7; 7 bases map to TRBD2. With V trimmed by 2 bases and J by 3 bases, 2 bases remained unmatched. Per the germline V gene, CDR1 is SGHKS and CDR2 is YYEKEE (reference sequence). The CDR3 is made up of 13 amino acids.

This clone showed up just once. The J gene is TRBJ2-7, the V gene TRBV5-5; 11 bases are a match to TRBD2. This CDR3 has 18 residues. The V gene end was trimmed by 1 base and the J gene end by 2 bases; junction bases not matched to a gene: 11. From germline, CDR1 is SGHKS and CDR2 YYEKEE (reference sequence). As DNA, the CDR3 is TGTGCCAGCAGCTTGTTGACGGGAACTAGCGGGAGCCCCTACGAGCAGTACTTC. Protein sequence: CASSLLTGTSGSPYEQYF.